This T cell receptor beta chain came from a study of T cells in Graves' hyperthyroidism and ophthalmopathy. Amplification of TCR beta CDR3 regions used RNA as the template. A first-round RT-PCR of the TCR CDR3 used the HTBI primer set. TCRdb redid the calling of the multiplex PCR reads with MiXCR, one entry per CDR3 protein. The data contain roughly 350,000 distinct CDR3 sequences, around 15% of them singletons. In this sample, this clonotype turned up many times. CDR1 is KGHDR, CDR2 SFDVKD, per germline. The CDR3 is 15 residues long. V lost 4 bases to trimming and J lost 7 bases; unmatched junction nucleotides: 8. Diagnoses used clinical symptoms, serum thyroxine and TRAb, thyroid ultrasound and orbital computed tomography.

The sequence was collected from a woman under 40 with Graves' ophthalmopathy. This chain uses TRBV24-1 with TRBJ2-1, with 8 bases fitting TRBD2. The specimen was blood. The CDR3 sequence: CATSDPGGGLNEQFF. CDR3 in DNA: TGTGCCACCAGTGACCCCGGGGGGGGGTTAAATGAGCAGTTCTTC.